The 17 T cell receptor beta chains reported below all come from one sample, sequenced in a study of CD8 T cells in Susac syndrome. After extraction with the RNeasy kit, about 0.45 to 1 ug of the RNA was reverse transcribed using random hexamers. Each CDR3 protein gets one entry after TCRdb re-called the immunoSEQ multiplex PCR reads with MiXCR. The sample records roughly 120,000 distinct CDR3 sequences, roughly 94% being singletons. Sample: CD4+ T cells from PBMCs. All receptors come from a human donor with multiple sclerosis.

This clonotype appeared a few times. The chain is built from TRBV7-2 and TRBJ2-1, with 16 positions matching TRBD2. From germline, CDR1 is SGHTA and CDR2 FQGNSA. This CDR3 comprises 18 residues. V gave up 2 bases and J gave up 7 bases; unmatched junction bases: 8. This chain's CDR3 is CASSLSWGTSGRGNEQFF. The DNA for the CDR3 is TGTGCCAGCAGCTTATCGTGGGGGACTAGCGGGAGGGGAAATGAGCAGTTCTTC.

For the CDR3, the DNA is TGCGCCAGCAGCCGGGGGGGGGCCCTTTTTTACAATGAGCAGTTCTTC. Protein product: CASSRGGALFYNEQFF. The chain couples TRBV4-3 to TRBJ2-1; maybe TRBD2 (7 bases). This CDR3 has 16 amino acids. CDR1 and CDR2 from the germline V gene are LGHNA and YSLEER. Trimming removed 4 bases at V and 4 bases at J, with 17 bases between.

The gene calls are TRBV29-1 and TRBJ2-2; 10 nucleotides agree with TRBD2. The length of the CDR3 is 13 residues. V lost 7 bases to trimming and J lost 5 bases; unmatched junction nucleotides: 4. Germline lookup yields CDR1 SQVTM and CDR2 ANQGSEA. The CDR3 DNA is TGCAGCGGAGCTAGCGGGAGTACCGGGGAGCTGTTTTTT. It encodes CSGASGSTGELFF.

The chain has TRBV27 and TRBJ2-2; 9 bases are a match to TRBD2. The germline V gene encodes CDR1 MNHEY and CDR2 SMNVEV (reference sequence). V was pared by 5 bases and J by 4 bases, with 11 bases of the junction left unmatched. The CDR3 runs to 17 residues. CDR3 coding DNA: TGTGCCAGCAGTGCCTCCGGGACTAGCTTAGTCACCGGGGAGCTGTTTTTT. Translating it yields CASSASGTSLVTGELFF.

The rearrangement uses TRBV3-1 and TRBJ2-1; weak D call: TRBD1 (7 bases). This CDR3 comprises 15 residues. Trimming took off 4 bases at V and 10 bases at J, with 20 bases between the two ends. Germline assignment: CDR1 LGHDT and CDR2 YNNKEL (reference sequence). The CDR3 here is CASSLKAGGGWEQFF. CDR3 coding DNA: TGTGCCAGCAGCCTTAAGGCCGGAGGGGGCTGGGAGCAGTTCTTC.

The chain combines TRBV5-4 with TRBJ2-1; a possible D gene is TRBD2 (5 bases). Per germline, CDR1 SGHNT and CDR2 YYREEE (reference sequence). The CDR3 loop spans 13 amino acids. The V and J ends lost 3 bases and 4 bases respectively, with 8 bases between them. The CDR3, as DNA: TGTGCCAGCAGCTGGCTAGCTTACAATGAGCAGTTCTTC. This translates into CASSWLAYNEQFF.

V and J are TRBV5-1 and TRBJ1-2; 8 bases are shared with TRBD1. V lost 4 bases and J lost 7; bases outside the gene matches: 9. CDR1 and CDR2 (germline): SGHRS, YFSETQ. The CDR3 has 14 residues. DNA of the CDR3: TGCGCCAGCAGCCCCGGACAGGGAGGAGGTGGCTACACCTTC. It codes for CASSPGQGGGGYTF.

This clonotype was counted a single time. The rearrangement links TRBV20-1 to TRBJ2-3; 11 bases are a match to TRBD2. Germline V lookup: CDR1 DFQATT, CDR2 SNEGSKA (reference sequence). The V gene end was trimmed by 5 bases and the J gene end by 5 bases; junction bases not matched to a gene: 12. The CDR3 spans 16 residues. The CDR3 loop is CSAPQTSGAGGDTQYF. The DNA of the CDR3 is TGCAGTGCTCCTCAGACTAGCGGGGCCGGTGGAGATACGCAGTATTTT.

The chain uses TRBV27 and TRBJ1-5; D remains ambiguous. Germline V CDR1 and CDR2: MNHEY, SMNVEV (reference sequence). V shed 3 bases and J shed 0 bases, with 9 bases lying between them. CDR3 length: 15 residues. CDR3 protein: CASSFGGYSNQPQHF. The CDR3 DNA is TGTGCCAGCAGTTTCGGCGGCTATAGCAATCAGCCCCAGCATTTT.

V and J are TRBV5-1 and TRBJ1-5; 8 bases line up with TRBD1. Germline V CDR1 and CDR2: SGHRS, YFSETQ. Trimming cost V 1 base and J 9 bases; bases outside gene matches: 9. This CDR3 is 15 amino acids long. The CDR3 is CASSLLGQGEMPQHF. CDR3 nucleotides: TGCGCCAGCAGCTTGCTTGGACAGGGAGAGATGCCCCAGCATTTT.

The V gene is TRBV13, the J gene TRBJ2-2, with D unresolved. The V gene lost 5 bases and the J gene lost 4 bases, with 17 bases spanning the gap. The CDR3 length is 16 residues. The germline gives CDR1 PRHDT, CDR2 FYEKMQ (reference sequence). The CDR3, as DNA: TGTGCCAGCAGCCCTCCTACGGTTCTCAGCACCGGGGAGCTGTTTTTT. Translation: CASSPPTVLSTGELFF.

This clonotype was detected a few times. This chain links TRBV6-1 with TRBJ1-2; 7 nucleotides line up with TRBD1. Germline V CDR1 and CDR2: MNHNS, SASEGT. The trim removed 7 bases at V and 6 bases at J, leaving 8 bases unmatched. This CDR3 is 13 amino acids long. The CDR3 nucleotides are TGTGCCAGCACCTGGACAGGAGCGAATGGCTACACCTTC. This encodes CASTWTGANGYTF.

The chain uses TRBV20-1 and TRBJ1-4; D is ambiguous. Germline values: CDR1 DFQATT, CDR2 SNEGSKA (reference sequence). Trimming left V 6 bases short and J 8 bases short, with 16 bases between. CDR3 length: 13 residues. This chain's CDR3 is CSASVEGTEKLFF. DNA for the CDR3: TGCAGTGCCTCCGTAGAAGGAACGGAAAAACTGTTTTTT.

The CDR3 sequence is CSARDSNRGVDEKLFF. The CDR3, as DNA: TGCAGTGCTAGAGATTCCAACAGGGGAGTCGATGAAAAACTGTTTTTT. V gene TRBV20-1 combines with J gene TRBJ1-4; the match to TRBD1 covers 7 bases. The CDR3 loop spans 16 amino acids. Looked up from germline, CDR1 is DFQATT and CDR2 is SNEGSKA (reference sequence). Losses at the gene ends were 0 bases for V and 6 bases for J; bases not matched to a gene: 10.

The CDR3 nucleotides read TGTGCGACCGACAGGACCAAACTCTCTGGGGCCAACGTCCTGACTTTC. Translating it yields CATDRTKLSGANVLTF. The chain employs TRBV2 and TRBJ2-6; weak D call: TRBD1 (6 bases). CDR3 length equals 16 residues. From germline, CDR1 is SNHLY and CDR2 FYNNEI. Using reference TRBV2 and TRBJ2-6 for the parts outside the CDR3, the full variable domain is EPEVTQTPSHQVTQMGQEVILRCVPISNHLYFYWYRQILGQKVEFLVSFYNNEISEKSEIFDDQFSVERPDGSNFTLKIRSTKLEDSAMYFCATDRTKLSGANVLTFGAGSRLTVL.

J is TRBJ1-2 and V is TRBV7-2; D is undetermined. V gave up 0 bases and J gave up 1 base, with 9 bases separating them. This CDR3 has 15 residues. Germline loops: CDR1 SGHTA, CDR2 FQGNSA. The CDR3 loop is CASSLAKGSNYGYTF. The DNA of the CDR3 is TGTGCCAGCAGCTTAGCAAAAGGGAGTAACTATGGCTACACCTTC.

The J gene is TRBJ2-7, the V gene TRBV3-1, with no clear D. The germline V gene has CDR1 LGHDT and CDR2 YNNKEL (reference sequence). The CDR3 contains 14 residues. V dropped 2 bases and J dropped 2 bases, with 10 bases sitting between them. The CDR3 DNA reads TGTGCCAGCAGCCAATATTCCAGCACCTACGAGCAGTACTTC. This encodes CASSQYSSTYEQYF.